These 5 T cell receptor beta chains were sequenced from one sample in a study of CD8+ T cells in alopecia areata. RNA, once extracted, was reverse transcribed into cDNA for use as the sequencing template. Assay: immunoSEQ multiplex PCR; the TCRdb copy retains only in-frame clones and omits some. The top ten hold about 2.6% of the sample, which has more than 200,000 clones, roughly 40% seen once. Treatment indicated: oral pan-JAK inhibitor, 5-10 mg twice daily. The source material was CD4+ T cells sorted from blood, sampled at approximately week 37, from a patient treated with tofacitinib. The receptor source for this set is a human donor with alopecia areata.

Concerning this clone: Other DNA sequences from this sample encode an identical CDR3 as well. The chain carries TRBV4-2 and TRBJ2-7; weak D call: TRBD2 (6 bases). V was shortened by 1 base and J by 3 bases, with 13 bases between the two germline ends. This CDR3 has 15 residues. Germline CDR1 reads LGHNA; CDR2 reads YNFKEQ. CDR3 region: CASSQGGRTVYEQYF. DNA of the CDR3: TGTGCCAGCAGCCAAGGGGGGAGGACTGTCTACGAGCAGTACTTC.

This clone has just a few counts. The V and J genes are TRBV5-8 and TRBJ1-5; 8 bases agree with TRBD1. V trimming: 2 bases; J trimming: 15 bases; junction bases outside the gene matches: 10. This CDR3 region has 13 residues. Germline V gene lookup returns CDR1 SGHTS and CDR2 YDEGEE. DNA of the CDR3: TGTGCCAGCAGCTTTGATGGAGACAGGGGCATGCATTTT. Translation gives CASSFDGDRGMHF.

This clone was observed a few times. The chain recombines TRBV29-1 with TRBJ2-5; no firm D call. Germline CDR1 reads SQVTM; CDR2 reads ANQGSEA. V shed 4 bases and J shed 0 bases, with 6 bases lying between them. This CDR3 has 12 amino acids. The CDR3 region is CSVAPNQETQYF. In DNA form, the CDR3 reads TGCAGCGTTGCCCCAAACCAAGAGACCCAGTACTTC.

The sample holds many counts of this clone. The rearrangement uses TRBV14 and TRBJ2-5; no reliable D call. The V and J ends lost 0 bases and 6 bases respectively, with 8 bases between them. CDR3 length: 13 residues. CDR1 SGHDN and CDR2 FVKESK come from the germline V gene. As DNA, the CDR3 is TGTGCCAGCAGCCAAGATCTGGGTAAGACCCAGTACTTC. Translating it yields CASSQDLGKTQYF.

The rearrangement links TRBV6-5 to TRBJ1-2; 7 nucleotides agree with TRBD1. Looked up from germline, CDR1 is MNHEY and CDR2 is SVGAGI. CDR3 length: 13 residues. V was clipped by 8 bases and J by 5 bases; unmatched bases: 8. CDR3 region: CASWETGTYGYTF. The CDR3 nucleotides are TGTGCCAGCTGGGAGACAGGGACGTATGGCTACACCTTC.